These 23 T cell receptor beta chains were all obtained from the same sample, sequenced in a study of Graves' ophthalmopathy and Graves' hyperthyroidism. RNA transcripts provided the template for amplifying TCR beta CDR3 regions. The authors performed first-round RT-PCR with HTBI primers and then a second-round multiplex PCR. TCRdb re-analysed the multiplex PCR reads in MiXCR, keeping a single row per CDR3 protein. The top ten hold roughly 2.4% of the sample, which has 400,000 or so distinct CDR3 sequences, about a sixth seen once. Source material: peripheral blood. Receptors were obtained from an adult woman with stable Graves' hyperthyroidism.

This clonotype has ten or more counts. This chain connects TRBV28 to TRBJ1-2; D unresolved. The CDR3 covers 13 residues. Per the germline V gene, CDR1 is MDHEN and CDR2 is SYDVKM. V was cut by 4 bases and J by 1 base, with 7 bases left in between. In DNA form, the CDR3 reads TGTGCCAGCAGTTCGACACTTAACTATGGCTACACCTTC. This encodes CASSSTLNYGYTF.

This clonotype was counted many times. V and J are TRBV11-2 and TRBJ2-7; 10 nucleotides agree with TRBD1. Germline assignment: CDR1 SGHAT and CDR2 FQNNGV. This CDR3 comprises 16 residues. V shed 5 bases, J shed 3 bases, and the junction held 10 bases outside the gene matches. The CDR3 region is CASSRRPDRGNYEQYF. In nucleotides, the CDR3 is TGTGCCAGCAGCCGCCGCCCGGACAGGGGGAACTACGAGCAGTACTTC.

The CDR3 DNA reads as TGTGCCTGGAGTGGGGACAGATACACTGAAGCTTTCTTT. This gives the protein CAWSGDRYTEAFF. V is TRBV30 and J is TRBJ1-1; 7 positions match TRBD1. The ends lost 1 base at V and 3 bases at J; junction bases unmatched: 2. This CDR3 is built from 13 residues. The germline CDR1 and CDR2 sequences are GTSNPN and SVGIG (reference sequence).

This clonotype was found a few times. The J gene is TRBJ1-5, the V gene TRBV28; 7 bases are a match to TRBD1. Germline CDR1 and CDR2: MDHEN and SYDVKM. The J segment lost 0 bases and the V segment lost 6 bases, leaving 5 bases of the junction unmatched. The CDR3 is 15 residues long. CDR3 nucleotides: TGTGCCAGCAGAAGGGACAGAAATAGCAATCAGCCCCAGCATTTT. It specifies CASRRDRNSNQPQHF.

In regard to this clonotype: One junction end does not reproduce the germline sequence, and a read error may be involved. This chain joins TRBV11-2 and TRBJ1-1; D might be TRBD1 (6 bases). The CDR3 totals 16 residues. The germline CDR1 and CDR2 sequences are SGHAT and FQNNGV. CDR3 nucleotide sequence: TGTGCCAGCAGCCCGAGGACAGTAAGCATGAACACTGAAGCTTGCTTT. Translation gives CASSPRTVSMNTEACF.

This clonotype has ten or more counts. The chain has TRBV29-1 and TRBJ2-7; 9 bases line up with TRBD1. V lost 7 bases to trimming and J lost 10 bases; unmatched junction nucleotides: 8. The CDR3 consists of 11 residues. Germline V gene sequence: CDR1 SQVTM, CDR2 ANQGSEA. The CDR3 sequence: CSGKQGADQYF. The CDR3 DNA reads as TGCAGCGGAAAACAGGGGGCGGATCAGTACTTC.

This clonotype has a count of ten or more. This chain joins TRBV20-1 and TRBJ1-1, with 7 bases fitting TRBD1. The CDR3 extends over 15 amino acids. Germline-derived CDR1 and CDR2 are DFQATT and SNEGSKA (reference sequence). The J segment lost 5 bases and the V segment lost 6 bases, leaving 15 bases of the junction unmatched. The CDR3 region is CSAQTRAGGFTEAFF. The CDR3 DNA sequence: TGCAGTGCCCAGACTAGGGCAGGGGGGTTTACTGAAGCTTTCTTT.

The rearrangement joins TRBV11-2 to TRBJ1-3; D possibly corresponds to TRBD1 (6 bases). Germline V gives CDR1 SGHAT, CDR2 FQNNGV. Trimming shortened V by 5 bases and J by 0 bases, and 14 bases separated the two germline ends. CDR3 length: 16 residues. CDR3 sequence reads: CASSTRQVFSGNTIYF. The CDR3 DNA sequence: TGTGCCAGCAGCACCAGACAGGTCTTCTCTGGAAACACCATATATTTT.

The chain combines TRBV20-1 with TRBJ2-7; the D is unclear. Germline lookup yields CDR1 DFQATT and CDR2 SNEGSKA (reference sequence). CDR3 length: 18 amino acids. Trimming left V 3 bases short and J 2 bases short, with 26 bases between. DNA of the CDR3: TGCAGTGCTAGGCCCCCGGTGCAGACCAGAATCATCACCTACGAGCAGTACTTC. It is translated as CSARPPVQTRIITYEQYF.

This clonotype was detected many times. This chain uses TRBV28 with TRBJ2-7, with a tentative D call TRBD1 (5 bases). Germline loops: CDR1 MDHEN, CDR2 SYDVKM. This CDR3 comprises 15 residues. Trimming removed 5 bases at V and 0 bases at J, with 14 bases between. CDR3 residues: CASSGSGKSSYEQYF. Written as DNA, the CDR3 is TGTGCCAGCAGTGGTTCAGGGAAGAGCTCCTACGAGCAGTACTTC.

This clonotype was picked up many times. The V call is TRBV6-6, the J call TRBJ2-7; D is unresolved. Germline lookup yields CDR1 MNHNY and CDR2 SVGAGI (reference sequence). The CDR3 runs to 12 residues. Trimming removed 7 bases from V and 6 bases from J, with 13 bases in between. CDR3 nucleotides: TGTGCCAGCACCATACCCCTAGGCGAGCAGTACTTC. It is translated as CASTIPLGEQYF.

This clonotype was seen at least ten times. The J gene is TRBJ2-7, the V gene TRBV30, with TRBD2 as a possible D gene (6 bases). The CDR3 is 13 residues long. CDR1 is GTSNPN and CDR2 is SVGIG in the germline V gene (reference sequence). The V gene lost 4 bases and the J gene lost 3 bases, with 13 bases spanning the gap. This chain's CDR3 is CAWNSGNYYEQYF. The DNA of the CDR3 is TGTGCCTGGAATAGCGGAAACTACTACGAGCAGTACTTC.

Remarks on this clonotype: A read error may explain this, as a much larger clone is one base away. V usage is TRBV4-1 and J usage is TRBJ1-6; no definite D call. Germline lookup yields CDR1 MGHRA and CDR2 YSYEKL. The CDR3 has 13 residues. This CDR3 reads CASSQVRDSALHF. The CDR3 nucleotides read TGCGCCAGCAGCCAAGTGAGGGATTCAGCCCTCCACTTT.

This clonotype was detected many times. The genes are TRBV20-1 and TRBJ2-5; 8 bases align to TRBD2. Germline assignment: CDR1 DFQATT and CDR2 SNEGSKA (reference sequence). V was clipped by 4 bases and J by 2 bases; unmatched bases: 9. The CDR3 extends over 15 amino acids. In nucleotides, the CDR3 is TGCAGTGCTAAGCACAGCGCTAGCGGGCAAGAGACCCAGTACTTC. This encodes CSAKHSASGQETQYF.

In this sample, this clonotype turned up many times. One end of the junction varies from germline; a read error may be responsible. The DNA for the CDR3 is TGTGCCAGCAGCTTAGCGCTGAACACTGAAGCTTTCTTT. Encoded protein: CASSLALNTEAFF. The chain is built from TRBV5-1 and TRBJ1-1; no clear D. The germline CDR1 and CDR2 sequences are SGHRS and YFSETQ. The CDR3 extends over 13 amino acids. The whole variable domain, filled in from reference TRBV5-1 and TRBJ1-1, reads KAGVTQTPRYLIKTRGQQVTLSCSPISGHRSVSWYQQTPGQGLQFLFEYFSETQRNKGNFPGRFSGRQFSNSRSEMNVSTLELGDSALYLCASSLALNTEAFFGQGTRLTVV.

The chain links TRBV12-3 or TRBV12-4 to TRBJ1-1, with D possibly TRBD1 on 5 matching bases. Between the trimmed V and J ends, which lost 3 bases and 2 bases, there was a span of 10 bases. The CDR3 is 14 residues long. DNA for the CDR3: TGTGCCAGCAGTTTGACAGATCCAAACACTGAAGCTTTCTTT. Protein product: CASSLTDPNTEAFF.

This clonotype has ten or more counts. The CDR3 reads CASRTGVSGANVLTF. CDR3 nucleotide sequence: TGTGCCAGCAGGACAGGGGTTTCTGGGGCCAACGTCCTGACTTTC. The chain combines TRBV12-3 or TRBV12-4 with TRBJ2-6; TRBD1 matches at 8 bases. V was pared by 6 bases and J by 1 base, with 2 bases of the junction left unmatched. The CDR3 sequence is 15 residues long.

The chain combines TRBV5-1 with TRBJ1-1; tentative D call: TRBD1 (5 bases). Germline CDR1 SGHRS, CDR2 YFSETQ. The CDR3 consists of 15 residues. V shed 0 bases and J shed 3 bases, with 12 bases lying between them. The CDR3 nucleotides are TGCGCCAGCAGCTTGGTTGCAGGGAGGGACACTGAAGCTTTCTTT. Protein product: CASSLVAGRDTEAFF. Using reference TRBV5-1 and TRBJ1-1 for the parts outside the CDR3, the full variable domain is KAGVTQTPRYLIKTRGQQVTLSCSPISGHRSVSWYQQTPGQGLQFLFEYFSETQRNKGNFPGRFSGRQFSNSRSEMNVSTLELGDSALYLCASSLVAGRDTEAFFGQGTRLTVV.

This clonotype was counted many times. V is TRBV28 and J is TRBJ1-5; TRBD1 matches 8 bases. Germline assignment: CDR1 MDHEN and CDR2 SYDVKM. V lost 3 bases to trimming and J lost 7 bases; unmatched junction nucleotides: 8. The CDR3 spans 15 residues. The CDR3 DNA sequence: TGTGCCAGCAGTTTGCCGGACAGGGTAGGCCAGCCCCAGCATTTT. Translating gives CASSLPDRVGQPQHF. The full variable domain, rest sourced from reference TRBV28 and TRBJ1-5, is DVKVTQSSRYLVKRTGEKVFLECVQDMDHENMFWYRQDPGLGLRLIYFSYDVKMKEKGDIPEGYSVSREKKERFSLILESASTNQTSMYLCASSLPDRVGQPQHFGDGTRLSIL.

A note on this clonotype: This may stem from a read error, because a much larger clone lies one nucleotide away. The chain combines TRBV4-1 with TRBJ2-7; 8 bases are a match to TRBD2. The CDR3 consists of 14 residues. Germline V CDR1 and CDR2: MGHRA, YSYEKL. CDR3 region: CASCQSGSTYEQYF. The CDR3 nucleotides read TGCGCCAGCTGCCAAAGCGGGAGCACCTACGAGCAGTACTTC.

This clonotype was recorded at least ten times. CDR3 protein: CAISESTSDDYEQYF. The CDR3, as DNA: TGTGCCATCAGTGAGTCGACTTCGGATGACTACGAGCAGTACTTC. V is TRBV10-3 and J is TRBJ2-7; no clear D. Germline-derived CDR1 and CDR2 are ENHRY and SYGVKD. V lost 0 bases and J lost 3, with 12 bases in between. The CDR3 is 15 residues long.

This clonotype has at least ten counts. The V call is TRBV12-3 or TRBV12-4, the J call TRBJ1-2; TRBD1 matches at 10 bases. The V and J ends lost 4 bases and 8 bases, in that order; junction bases with no gene match: 10. This CDR3 spans 15 amino acids. CDR3 sequence (DNA): TGTGCCAGCAGTTCCTCCGGGACAGGGGCGTTCGGCTACACCTTC. It codes for CASSSSGTGAFGYTF.

This clonotype was seen repeatedly, ten times or more. The chain combines TRBV19 with TRBJ1-1, with 7 nucleotides matching TRBD1. The CDR3 sequence is 17 residues long. Per the germline V gene, CDR1 is LNHDA and CDR2 is SQIVND (reference sequence). After removal of 4 bases from V and 5 bases from J, the junction contained 16 bases not matched to a gene. The CDR3 reads CASSTPRDRERRTEAFF. The CDR3, as DNA: TGTGCCAGTAGTACCCCCCGAGACAGGGAAAGGAGGACTGAAGCTTTCTTT.